Presented here are 20 T cell receptor beta chains from one specimen sequenced in a study of human T cells and chemical hapten exposure. Unfractionated whole blood yielded total RNA. Library construction involved attaching unique molecular identifiers to individual cDNA molecules, which allowed quantitative, reproducible TCR counting. MiXCR was run by TCRdb on the reads, yielding one entry per CDR3 protein. Among 100,000 to 150,000 distinct CDR3 sequences listed, over 6.5% were seen once. Sequences were obtained from whole blood. These receptors originate from a human donor in good health. Some clones in this sample may be carry-over from other donors' samples.

The gene calls are TRBV7-9 and TRBJ2-2; tentatively, D is TRBD1 (6 bases). V dropped 2 bases and J dropped 7 bases, with 11 bases sitting between them. CDR1 SEHNR and CDR2 FQNEAQ come from the germline V gene (reference sequence). There are 14 residues in the CDR3. The chain's CDR3 is CASSLNTGNGELFF. In DNA form, the CDR3 reads TGTGCCAGCAGCTTAAATACAGGGAACGGGGAGCTGTTTTTT.

This chain uses TRBV7-2 with TRBJ1-2; possible D gene TRBD1, 6 bases. V was clipped by 3 bases and J by 6 bases, with 14 bases between them. From germline, CDR1 is SGHTA and CDR2 FQGNSA. The CDR3 contains 14 residues. The CDR3: CASSFAGTKDGYTF. The CDR3 DNA sequence: TGTGCCAGCAGCTTCGCAGGGACAAAGGATGGCTACACCTTC.

The V and J genes are TRBV29-1 and TRBJ2-1; D is undetermined. Trimming took off 3 bases at V and 0 bases at J, with 15 bases between the two ends. The CDR3 is 16 residues long. Germline V lookup: CDR1 SQVTM, CDR2 ANQGSEA. The CDR3 sequence is CSVELGKPDSYNEQFF. CDR3 coding DNA: TGCAGCGTTGAGTTGGGCAAACCGGACTCCTACAATGAGCAGTTCTTC.

This clonotype was detected only a few times. Here the CDR3 DNA reads TGTGCCAGCAGCCCACCCACCACAGGGGCTGGAAACACCATATATTTT. It codes for CASSPPTTGAGNTIYF. The V and J genes are TRBV7-9 and TRBJ1-3; 7 bases line up with TRBD1. V lost 5 bases to trimming and J lost 2 bases; unmatched junction nucleotides: 9. The germline CDR1 and CDR2 sequences are SEHNR and FQNEAQ (reference sequence). This CDR3 has 16 amino acids. The full variable domain, completed using reference TRBV7-9 and TRBJ1-3, is DTGVSQNPRHKITKRGQNVTFRCDPISEHNRLYWYRQTLGQGPEFLTYFQNEAQLEKSRLLSDRFSAERPKGSFSTLEIQRTEQGDSAMYLCASSPPTTGAGNTIYFGEGSWLTVV.

This clonotype was found many times. This sequence joins TRBV5-5 and TRBJ2-3; 11 positions match TRBD2. This CDR3 has 16 residues. Trimming at V came to 5 bases and at J to 0 bases, leaving 5 bases not matched to a gene. Germline V gives CDR1 SGHKS, CDR2 YYEKEE (reference sequence). The CDR3 nucleotides read TGTGCCAGCAGTTCCGGGACTAGCGGAAGCACAGATACGCAGTATTTT. Translating gives CASSSGTSGSTDTQYF.

The table lists this clonotype with a few counts. CDR3 coding DNA: TGTGCCAGCAGCCAAGTACGTAAGGGCGGGAGCTCCTACAATGAGCAGTTCTTC. This gives the protein CASSQVRKGGSSYNEQFF. V usage is TRBV14 and J usage is TRBJ2-1; 7 nucleotides align to TRBD2. The CDR3 consists of 18 residues. The V gene's germline CDR1 is SGHDN and CDR2 FVKESK. With V trimmed by 1 base and J by 0 bases, 9 bases remained unmatched.

A remark on this clonotype: This clone may be a read error of a much larger clone one base away. This chain links TRBV11-2 with TRBJ1-3; 9 positions agree with TRBD1. Per the germline V gene, CDR1 is SGHAT and CDR2 is FQNNGV. This CDR3 has 17 residues. The CDR3 loop is CVSSSNRGPGSGNTIYF. In DNA form, the CDR3 reads TGTGTCAGCAGCTCCAACAGGGGGCCAGGTTCTGGAAACACCATATATTTT.

This chain joins TRBV5-1 and TRBJ2-4, with 8 bases matching TRBD1. Germline V CDR1 and CDR2: SGHRS, YFSETQ. This CDR3 region has 15 residues. With V trimmed by 4 bases and J by 8 bases, 11 bases remained unmatched. CDR3 nucleotides: TGCGCCAGCAGCCGTTCTCCGGGACAGGAGTACATTCAGTACTTC. Protein sequence: CASSRSPGQEYIQYF.

In its sample, this clonotype was seen many times. This chain links TRBV20-1 with TRBJ1-1; D might be TRBD1 (5 bases). Germline values: CDR1 DFQATT, CDR2 SNEGSKA (reference sequence). The CDR3 length is 15 residues. V lost 3 bases and J 2 bases, leaving 16 bases between the germline ends. The CDR3, as DNA: TGCAGTGCTAGCGGTCAGGGACCGGCCAACACTGAAGCTTTCTTT. This encodes CSASGQGPANTEAFF.

This clonotype appeared a few times. The genes are TRBV12-3 or TRBV12-4 and TRBJ1-1; D is undetermined. The CDR3 totals 12 residues. Trimming took 7 bases from V and 1 from J, leaving 7 bases between them. For the CDR3, the DNA is TGTGCCAGCAAGCCTGGGAACACTGAAGCTTTCTTT. Translating it yields CASKPGNTEAFF.

The gene calls are TRBV28 and TRBJ1-5; 7 nucleotides align to TRBD1. CDR3 length: 15 amino acids. CDR1 is MDHEN, CDR2 SYDVKM, per germline. With V trimmed by 6 bases and J by 4 bases, 9 bases remained unmatched. In DNA, the CDR3 is TGTGCCAGCAGCGACGCGGACAGGTCGAATCAGCCCCAGCATTTT. It specifies CASSDADRSNQPQHF.

Only a few counts were recorded for this clonotype. V gene TRBV15 combines with J gene TRBJ2-1; the D gene is possibly TRBD1 (6 bases). Germline CDR1 is LNHNV and CDR2 is YYDKDF (reference sequence). The V end was cut by 6 bases, the J end by 1 base, with 10 bases between. The CDR3 spans 14 residues. CDR3 loop: CATSPQGSYNEQFF. The CDR3 DNA reads as TGTGCCACCAGTCCACAGGGTTCCTACAATGAGCAGTTCTTC.

In its sample, this clonotype was seen many times. The CDR3 nucleotides are TGTGCCAGCAGTCCAACAGGGGTTGGACAGCCCCAGCATTTT. This encodes CASSPTGVGQPQHF. The V gene is TRBV27, the J gene TRBJ1-5, with 7 bases matching TRBD1. Trimming took 5 bases from V and 7 from J; bases not matched to a gene: 8. Germline V gene data show CDR1 as MNHEY and CDR2 as SMNVEV (reference sequence). The CDR3 is made up of 14 amino acids.

This clonotype turned up a few times. The chain links TRBV19 to TRBJ1-3; D uncertain. The CDR3 loop spans 10 amino acids. Germline lookup yields CDR1 LNHDA and CDR2 SQIVND (reference sequence). V was pared by 8 bases and J by 4 bases, with 3 bases between. DNA of the CDR3: TGTGCCAGTGGAGGAAACACCATATATTTT. Amino acid sequence: CASGGNTIYF.

A few counts support this clonotype. V gene TRBV25-1 combines with J gene TRBJ2-5; D may match TRBD1 or TRBD2 (5 bases each). This CDR3 spans 15 amino acids. The germline CDR1 and CDR2 sequences are MGHDK and SYGVNS. V gave up 2 bases and J gave up 5 bases, with 15 bases separating them. The CDR3 DNA follows: TGTGCCAGCAGTGAAGGAGGAGCAGGGTTGGAGACCCAGTACTTC. Its translation is CASSEGGAGLETQYF. Full variable domain (outside the CDR3, taken from reference TRBV25-1 and TRBJ2-5): EADIYQTPRYLVIGTGKKITLECSQTMGHDKMYWYQQDPGMELHLIHYSYGVNSTEKGDLSSESTVSRIRTEHFPLTLESARPSHTSQYLCASSEGGAGLETQYFGPGTRLLVL.

DNA of the CDR3: TGCGCCAGCAGCCCGGGACAGGGATCGGTAGGGGAGACCCAGTACTTC. This sequence encodes CASSPGQGSVGETQYF. V usage is TRBV5-1 and J usage is TRBJ2-5, with 9 bases identical to TRBD1. CDR1 and CDR2 (germline): SGHRS, YFSETQ. The CDR3 extends over 16 amino acids. The J segment lost 5 bases and the V segment lost 4 bases, leaving 12 bases of the junction unmatched. The whole variable domain, filled in from reference TRBV5-1 and TRBJ2-5, reads KAGVTQTPRYLIKTRGQQVTLSCSPISGHRSVSWYQQTPGQGLQFLFEYFSETQRNKGNFPGRFSGRQFSNSRSEMNVSTLELGDSALYLCASSPGQGSVGETQYFGPGTRLLVL.

Only a few counts were recorded for this clonotype. V gene TRBV20-1 combines with J gene TRBJ2-5; 13 nucleotides line up with TRBD2. This CDR3 has 17 amino acids. The V and J ends lost 3 bases and 5 bases, in that order; junction bases with no gene match: 12. Germline loops: CDR1 DFQATT, CDR2 SNEGSKA (reference sequence). CDR3 nucleotide sequence: TGCAGTGCTAGTGTTATCGGACTAGCGGGAGAATTGGAGACCCAGTACTTC. Protein: CSASVIGLAGELETQYF.

The rearrangement joins TRBV3-1 to TRBJ2-4; 11 positions agree with TRBD1. V shed 4 bases and J 8 bases; nucleotides not matched to a gene: 7. From germline, CDR1 is LGHDT and CDR2 YNNKEL (reference sequence). CDR3 length: 15 residues. DNA for the CDR3: TGTGCCAGCAGCCTTGGTTGGGGACAGGGGGACATTCAGTACTTC. Residues: CASSLGWGQGDIQYF.

This clonotype has ten or more counts. The rearrangement uses TRBV7-9 and TRBJ2-7, with 9 nucleotides matching TRBD1. V lost 5 bases to trimming and J lost 9 bases; unmatched junction nucleotides: 8. In germline, CDR1 is SEHNR, CDR2 FQNEAQ (reference sequence). The CDR3 spans 13 residues. CDR3 loop: CASSPRDRVWQYF. CDR3 coding DNA: TGTGCCAGCAGCCCCCGGGACAGGGTATGGCAGTACTTC.

The CDR3: CASSLGTSGTDTQYF. CDR3 coding DNA: TGTGCCAGCAGTTTAGGTACTAGCGGCACAGATACGCAGTATTTT. The chain joins TRBV27 to TRBJ2-3, with 7 bases fitting TRBD2. The CDR3 consists of 15 residues. J was trimmed by 1 base and V by 2 bases; bases with no gene match: 3. Per germline, CDR1 MNHEY and CDR2 SMNVEV (reference sequence).